This T cell receptor beta chain was captured by sequencing in a study of immune evolution from preneoplasia to lung adenocarcinoma. Sequenced by immunoSEQ multiplex PCR; TCRdb stores in-frame clones only, minus some. The table lists around 4,100 clones, around 77% of them singletons. Patients had resection in Japan or China between about 2013 and 2017. Histologic diagnosis was independently verified by two lung pathologists. CDR3 length equals 13 residues. The V gene lost 2 bases and the J gene lost 4 bases, with 6 bases spanning the gap. In germline, CDR1 is MDHEN, CDR2 SYDVKM. Source material: FFPE adjacent normal lung tissue. The J gene is TRBJ2-1, the V gene TRBV28; D unresolved. The sequence was obtained from a person aged 60-80 years with lung adenocarcinoma. The CDR3 is CASSLGHYNEQFF. In nucleotides, the CDR3 is TGTGCCAGCAGTTTAGGCCATTACAATGAGCAGTTCTTC. Full variable domain (missing parts from reference TRBV28 and TRBJ2-1): DVKVTQSSRYLVKRTGEKVFLECVQDMDHENMFWYRQDPGLGLRLIYFSYDVKMKEKGDIPEGYSVSREKKERFSLILESASTNQTSMYLCASSLGHYNEQFFGPGTRLTVL.